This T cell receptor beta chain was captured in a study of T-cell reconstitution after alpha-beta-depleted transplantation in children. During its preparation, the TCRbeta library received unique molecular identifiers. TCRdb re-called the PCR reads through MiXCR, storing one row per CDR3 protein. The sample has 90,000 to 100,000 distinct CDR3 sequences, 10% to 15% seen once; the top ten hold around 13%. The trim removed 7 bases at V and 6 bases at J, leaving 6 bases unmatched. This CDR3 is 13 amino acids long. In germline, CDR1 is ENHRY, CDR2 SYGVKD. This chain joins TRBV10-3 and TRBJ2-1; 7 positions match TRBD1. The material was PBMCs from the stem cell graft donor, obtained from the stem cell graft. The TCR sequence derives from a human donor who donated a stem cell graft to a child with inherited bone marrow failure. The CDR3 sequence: CAITTGTVNEQFF. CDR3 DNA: TGTGCCATCACCACCGGGACAGTCAATGAGCAGTTCTTC.